The T cell receptor beta chain under discussion was sequenced for a study of shared clonotypes between healthy human individuals. The wider study: Aged 18 to 49, the donors were a couple of women and a few men. Study-wide results and caveats: Large sequencing depth failed to make sorted-subset sequencing complete, rarefaction showed.

Note on this clone: What it binds is not known.

Per germline, CDR1 GTSNPN and CDR2 SVGIG (reference sequence). With 2 bases removed from V and 7 bases from J, the gap between germline ends came to 17 bases. The CDR3 has 14 amino acids. The material for each subset, its genomic DNA, was split evenly across several immunoSEQ plates. Clones were read by immunoSEQ multiplex PCR, and TCRdb kept only the in-frame ones, dropping some. The sample carries roughly 2,300,000 clones, around 90% recorded once. The chain links TRBV30 to TRBJ1-2; D gene uncertain. Sequencing input: naive CD4+ T cells from PBMCs. Subset described: CD45RA+ positively selected. The TCR was taken from a man aged 18 to 35 in good health. Some clones in this sample may be carry-over from other donors' samples. The chain's CDR3 is CAWSIGVGSPGYTF. CDR3 in DNA: TGTGCCTGGAGTATTGGGGTAGGATCGCCTGGCTACACCTTC.